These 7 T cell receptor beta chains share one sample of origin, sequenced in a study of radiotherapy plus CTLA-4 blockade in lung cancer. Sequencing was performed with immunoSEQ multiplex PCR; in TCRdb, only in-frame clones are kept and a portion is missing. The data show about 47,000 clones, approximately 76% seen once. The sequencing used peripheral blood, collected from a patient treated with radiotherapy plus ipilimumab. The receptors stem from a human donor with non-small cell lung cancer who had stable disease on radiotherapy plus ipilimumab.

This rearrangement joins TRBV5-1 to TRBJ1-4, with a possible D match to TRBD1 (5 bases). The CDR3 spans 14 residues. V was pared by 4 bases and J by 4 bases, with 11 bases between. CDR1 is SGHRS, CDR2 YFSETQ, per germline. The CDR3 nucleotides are TGCGCCAGCAGCCCCCGGGACGGTAATGAAAAACTGTTTTTT. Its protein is CASSPRDGNEKLFF.

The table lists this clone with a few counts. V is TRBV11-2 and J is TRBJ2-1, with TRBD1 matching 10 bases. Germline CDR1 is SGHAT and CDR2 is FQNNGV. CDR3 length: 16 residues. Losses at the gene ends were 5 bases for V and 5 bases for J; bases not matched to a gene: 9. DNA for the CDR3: TGTGCCAGCAGCATCAGGACAGGGGGAAGCCACAATGAGCAGTTCTTC. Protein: CASSIRTGGSHNEQFF.

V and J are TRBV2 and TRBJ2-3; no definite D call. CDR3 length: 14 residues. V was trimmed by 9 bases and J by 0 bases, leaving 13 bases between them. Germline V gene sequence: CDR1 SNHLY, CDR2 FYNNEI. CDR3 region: CASWYGDSTDTQYF. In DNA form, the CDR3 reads TGTGCCAGTTGGTACGGAGACAGCACAGATACGCAGTATTTT. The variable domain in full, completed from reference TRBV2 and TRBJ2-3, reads EPEVTQTPSHQVTQMGQEVILRCVPISNHLYFYWYRQILGQKVEFLVSFYNNEISEKSEIFDDQFSVERPDGSNFTLKIRSTKLEDSAMYFCASWYGDSTDTQYFGPGTRLTVL.

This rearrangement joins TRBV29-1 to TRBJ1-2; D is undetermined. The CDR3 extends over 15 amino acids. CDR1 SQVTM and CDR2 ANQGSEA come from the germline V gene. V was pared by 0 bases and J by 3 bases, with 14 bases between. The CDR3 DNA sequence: TGCAGCGTTGAAGATTTTGGGGTACGCGACTATGGCTACACCTTC. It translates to CSVEDFGVRDYGYTF.

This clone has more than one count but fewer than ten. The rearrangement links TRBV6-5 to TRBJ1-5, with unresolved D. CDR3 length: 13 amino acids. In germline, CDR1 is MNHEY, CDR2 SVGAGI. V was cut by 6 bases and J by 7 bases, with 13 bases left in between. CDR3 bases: TGTGCCAGCAGAGAGAGGGCGCGGCAGCCCCAGCATTTT. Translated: CASRERARQPQHF.

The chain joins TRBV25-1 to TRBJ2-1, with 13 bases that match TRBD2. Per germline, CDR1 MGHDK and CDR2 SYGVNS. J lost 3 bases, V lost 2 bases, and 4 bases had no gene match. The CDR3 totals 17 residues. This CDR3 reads CASSETSGGAVYNEQFF. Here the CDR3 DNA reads TGTGCCAGCAGTGAAACTAGCGGGGGGGCGGTCTACAATGAGCAGTTCTTC.

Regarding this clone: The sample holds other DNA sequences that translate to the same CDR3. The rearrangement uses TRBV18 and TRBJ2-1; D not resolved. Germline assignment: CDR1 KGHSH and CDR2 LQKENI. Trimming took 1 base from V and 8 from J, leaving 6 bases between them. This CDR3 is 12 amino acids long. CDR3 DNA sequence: TGTGCCAGCTCACCACGATGGGATGAGCAGTTCTTC. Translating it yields CASSPRWDEQFF.